This is a list of T cell receptor beta chains from one sample in a study of cytomegalovirus exposure and HLA in healthy donors. This table comes from immunoSEQ multiplex PCR, and its TCRdb copy is limited to in-frame clones, with some not included. In the table there are under 200,000 clones, roughly 95% of which are singletons. The specimen was PBMCs. Every receptor here comes from a young woman in good health and CMV-seronegative. CDR3s include the opening cysteine and the closing phenylalanine or tryptophan. The order of the fields is V gene, clone size, J gene, D gene, CDR3 DNA, CDR3 protein. The D gene is left open where the match is weak. Clone size is stated in some rows and not others, as once, few, many or a class when expanded.

>TRBV29-1|.|TRBJ1-2|.
TGCAGCGTTGAAGACGACAGGGGCTACACCTTC
CSVEDDRGYTF
>TRBV5-4|.|TRBJ2-7|TRBD1
TGTGCCAGCAGCACTAGGACAGGGGGCTCCTACGAGCAGTACTTC
CASSTRTGGSYEQYF
>TRBV6-1|.|TRBJ1-1|.
TGTGCCAGCAGTGCGGCGGTCACTGAAGCTTTCTTT
CASSAAVTEAFF
>TRBV4-3|.|TRBJ1-1|TRBD1
TGCGCCAGCAGCCGCAGGACAGGGGAAACTGAAGCTTTCTTT
CASSRRTGETEAFF
>TRBV5-6|.|TRBJ2-7|.
TGTGCCAGCAGCTTTCAGTCTGAGCAGTACTTC
CASSFQSEQYF
>TRBV6-6|once|TRBJ2-2|.
TGTGCCAGCAGCCCCCCGGGAAACACCGGGGAGCTGTTTTTT
CASSPPGNTGELFF
>TRBV19|.|TRBJ1-2|.
TGTGCCAGTACCGATTGGTCTGCGGTCGTACATTATGGCTACACCTTC
CASTDWSAVVHYGYTF
>TRBV4-3|.|TRBJ2-1|TRBD1
TGCGCCAGCAGCCTGGACAGGGGATACAATGAGCAGTTCTTC
CASSLDRGYNEQFF
>TRBV27|.|TRBJ1-1|.
TGTGCCAGCAGTTTGGGGGCCGGGTCCGAAGCTTTCTTT
CASSLGAGSEAFF
>TRBV9|.|TRBJ2-2|TRBD1
TGTGCCAGCAGCGTTACAGGGGCGAACACCGGGGAGCTGTTTTTT
CASSVTGANTGELFF
>TRBV30|.|TRBJ2-5|.
TGCGCTATATCACCCGTGGACTTAGAGACCCAGTACTTC
CAISPVDLETQYF
>TRBV4-3|once|TRBJ1-5|TRBD1
TGCGCCAGCAGCCAACGGACAGGGGATCAGCCCCAGCATTTT
CASSQRTGDQPQHF
>TRBV19|.|TRBJ2-2|.
TGTGCCAGTAGTATCCAGGGAAGGGCCGGGGAGCTGTTTTTT
CASSIQGRAGELFF
>TRBV9|.|TRBJ2-2|.
TGTGCCAGCAGTGGGCTGGGGGCCGTTAACACCGGGGAGCTGTTTTTT
CASSGLGAVNTGELFF
>TRBV14|.|TRBJ2-5|TRBD1
TGTGCCAGCAGCCAAGGTCCCAGGGGGCCAGGAGAGACCCAGTACTTC
CASSQGPRGPGETQYF
>TRBV5-1|.|TRBJ2-3|TRBD2
TGCGCCAGCAGCTTGCCCGGAACTAGCGGGGGGCCCGATACGCAGTATTTT
CASSLPGTSGGPDTQYF
>TRBV6-1|.|TRBJ2-7|TRBD1
TGTGCCAGCAATACAGGGGTATGGAACTCCTACGAGCAGTACTTC
CASNTGVWNSYEQYF
>TRBV6-5|once|TRBJ1-4|TRBD1
TGTGCCAGCAAATACAGGGGGCTAGGGGAAAAACTGTTTTTT
CASKYRGLGEKLFF
>TRBV5-1|.|TRBJ1-1|.
TGCGCCAGCAGCACCGGGGGTATCACTGAAGCTTTCTTT
CASSTGGITEAFF
>TRBV29-1|.|TRBJ2-2|.
TGCAGCGCCCGGCAACAGGAGAACACCGGGGAGCTGTTTTTT
CSARQQENTGELFF
>TRBV7-9|.|TRBJ1-6|.
TGTGCCAGCAGCTTAGATTTGAGGACTGACCTCCACTTT
CASSLDLRTDLHF
>TRBV6-1|.|TRBJ2-7|.
TGTGCCAGCAGTGAAGCGCAGGGTCGCGGGACAGCTTCCTACGAGCAGTACTTC
CASSEAQGRGTASYEQYF
>TRBV19|.|TRBJ2-2|TRBD1
TGTGCCAGTGTTAAACAGGGGGCTGGCACCGGGGAGCTGTTTTTT
CASVKQGAGTGELFF
>TRBV9|.|TRBJ2-5|TRBD1
TGTGCCAGCAGCCCCAGACAGGGGGCTGGAGAGACCCAGTACTTC
CASSPRQGAGETQYF
>TRBV29-1|.|TRBJ1-1|.
TGCAGCAGCGTTTCAGGGTCACCCACTGAAGCTTTCTTT
CSSVSGSPTEAFF
>TRBV4-3|.|TRBJ2-7|TRBD1
TGCGCCAGCAGCCAATCTGAAGGGACAGGGTCCCACGAGCAGTACTTC
CASSQSEGTGSHEQYF
>TRBV7-9|.|TRBJ2-7|TRBD2
TGTGCCAGCAGCGATAGCGGGGGGGATCGCGAGCAATACTTC
CASSDSGGDREQYF
>TRBV5-6|.|TRBJ2-7|.
TGTGCCAGCAGCTTGGTGACAGCATCCTACGAGCAGTACTTC
CASSLVTASYEQYF
>TRBV18|.|TRBJ2-3|.
TGTGCCAGCTCACCACCGGGGGGGCCGGCCACAGATACGCAGTATTTT
CASSPPGGPATDTQYF
>TRBV6-5|.|TRBJ2-7|.
TGTGCCAGCAGTTACTCTGCGGGCGTCTACGAGCAGTACTTC
CASSYSAGVYEQYF
>TRBV30|.|TRBJ1-5|.
TGTGCCTGGAGTAGGGCCAGGGCCTCACTCGGAGTACAGCCCCAGCATTTT
CAWSRARASLGVQPQHF
>TRBV19|.|TRBJ1-1|TRBD1
TGTGCCAGTAGTATGGGACAGGGGGATTGGAACACTGAAGCTTTCTTT
CASSMGQGDWNTEAFF
>TRBV5-1|.|TRBJ1-2|TRBD1
TGCGCCAGCAGCCCGGGGACAGCCTCTTGGAGTGGCTACACCTTC
CASSPGTASWSGYTF
>TRBV10-1|.|TRBJ2-3|.
TGCGCCAGCAGTGAGGACAGGAGCACAGATACGCAGTATTTT
CASSEDRSTDTQYF
>TRBV7-8|.|TRBJ1-6|.
TGTGCCAGCAGCTTAACTCGGGGTCTAGACTCACCCCTCCACTTT
CASSLTRGLDSPLHF
>TRBV29-1|.|TRBJ1-5|.
TGCAGCGTTGGGGGCCGCAATCAGCCCCAGCATTTT
CSVGGRNQPQHF
>TRBV6-5|.|TRBJ2-1|TRBD2
TGTGCCAGCAGTTCAACTTCCGGGGGGGCGAGGAATGAGCAGTTCTTC
CASSSTSGGARNEQFF
>TRBV7-9|.|TRBJ1-1|.
TGTGCCAGCAGCCATGGAGGGACTCAAGGGCGAAGGACTGAAGCTTTCTTT
CASSHGGTQGRRTEAFF
>TRBV25-1|.|TRBJ1-2|.
TGTGCCAGCACTTCGGGGGAAAGTGGCTACACCTTC
CASTSGESGYTF
>TRBV7-2|.|TRBJ1-6|.
TGTGCCAGCAGCTTAGTGCCCGGGGAAAATAATTCACCCCTCCACTTT
CASSLVPGENNSPLHF
>TRBV2|.|TRBJ1-1|.
TGTGCCAGGAGAGAAAATGGGCCAGGGGCGAACACTGAAGCTTTCTTT
CARRENGPGANTEAFF
>TRBV4-3|.|TRBJ2-1|TRBD1
TGCGCCAGCAGCCAAGATAGGGTAGAGCCGGGACAGAGCTACAATGAGCAGTTCTTC
CASSQDRVEPGQSYNEQFF
>TRBV5-4|.|TRBJ2-3|TRBD1
TGTGCCACCCGGACAGGGGGAACAGATACGCAGTATTTT
CATRTGGTDTQYF
>TRBV5-1|.|TRBJ1-4|.
TGCGCCAGCAAAATCGCAGGTCGGAATCAAGAAAAACTGTTTTTT
CASKIAGRNQEKLFF
>TRBV30|.|TRBJ2-7|.
TGTGCCTGGAGTGAGGGGGACGGGTACGAGCAGTACTTC
CAWSEGDGYEQYF
>TRBV7-2|.|TRBJ2-7|TRBD2
TGTGCCAGCAGCTTAGGGGGGGGTCCCCCCTACGAGCAGTACTTC
CASSLGGGPPYEQYF
>TRBV1|once|TRBJ2-2|.
TGCACCAGCAGCGATCCTAGCGGGGAGAACACCGGGGAGCTGTTTTTT
CTSSDPSGENTGELFF
>TRBV5-8|.|TRBJ2-3|TRBD1
TGTGCCAGCAGCTTAGGGACAGGGGGCGAAGATACGCAGTATTTT
CASSLGTGGEDTQYF
>TRBV10-3|few|TRBJ1-5|TRBD1
TGTGCCATCAGTGGGGGGGACAGGGGCAGCAATCAGCCCCAGCATTTT
CAISGGDRGSNQPQHF
>TRBV7-2|once|TRBJ1-4|.
TGTGCCGCCCGGACGGGGGAAGGAAAACTGTTTTTT
CAARTGEGKLFF
>TRBV30|.|TRBJ1-3|.
TGTGCCTGGGCGACAGTGTCAGGAAACACCATATATTTT
CAWATVSGNTIYF
>TRBV18|.|TRBJ2-6|.
TGTGCCAGCTCACCACAGGGGACTGGGGCCAACGTCCTGACTTTC
CASSPQGTGANVLTF
>TRBV7-2|once|TRBJ1-1|.
TGTGCCAGCAGCTTTAGAGGGATGGGTTGGGACACTGAAGCTTTCTTT
CASSFRGMGWDTEAFF
>TRBV7-2|once|TRBJ1-1|.
TGTGCCAGCAGCTTAGAAGGGGTCCACACTGAAGCTTTCTTT
CASSLEGVHTEAFF
>TRBV20-1|.|TRBJ2-7|.
TGCAGTGCTAGATTCCGTTACGAGCAGTACTTC
CSARFRYEQYF